The text below deals with one T cell receptor beta chain. No antigen is known for it. Germline V CDR1 and CDR2: MDHEN, SYDVKM. The V and J ends lost 7 bases and 9 bases respectively, with 16 bases between them. The CDR3 sequence is 12 residues long. This specimen comes from a study of T cell responses to AZD1222 COVID-19 vaccine. Study context: Whether given at about 4 or about 12 weeks, second doses were pooled. Findings of the study overall: Scientists sampled the repertoires only once the peak T cell response had passed. Spike-specific TCRs gained breadth and depth after people received two AZD1222 doses.

TCRdb's table, derived via immunoSEQ multiplex PCR, lists solely in-frame clones and lacks some. The sample lists approximately 180,000 clones; roughly nine tenths were seen once. This sequence was found in an adult in good health. The chain carries TRBV28 and TRBJ2-7, with D perhaps being TRBD1 or TRBD2 (5 bases each). The starting material was peripheral blood, obtained on day 0 of AZD1222 vaccination. The CDR3 bases are TGTGCCAGCAATCCGGGGCCCACGAGGCAGTACTTC. Its translation is CASNPGPTRQYF. Looking up the rest from reference TRBV28 and TRBJ2-7 gives the full variable domain: DVKVTQSSRYLVKRTGEKVFLECVQDMDHENMFWYRQDPGLGLRLIYFSYDVKMKEKGDIPEGYSVSREKKERFSLILESASTNQTSMYLCASNPGPTRQYFGPGTRLTVT.